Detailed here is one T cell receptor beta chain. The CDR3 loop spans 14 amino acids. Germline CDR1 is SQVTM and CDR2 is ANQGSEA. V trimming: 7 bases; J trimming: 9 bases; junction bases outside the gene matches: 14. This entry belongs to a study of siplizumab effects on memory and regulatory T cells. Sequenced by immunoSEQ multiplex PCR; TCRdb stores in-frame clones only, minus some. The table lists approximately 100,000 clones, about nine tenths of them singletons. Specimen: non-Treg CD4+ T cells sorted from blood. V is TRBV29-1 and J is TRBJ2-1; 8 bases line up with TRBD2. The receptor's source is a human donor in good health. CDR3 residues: CSGRPSGQGGEQFF. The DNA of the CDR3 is TGCAGCGGCCGACCTAGCGGGCAGGGCGGTGAGCAGTTCTTC.